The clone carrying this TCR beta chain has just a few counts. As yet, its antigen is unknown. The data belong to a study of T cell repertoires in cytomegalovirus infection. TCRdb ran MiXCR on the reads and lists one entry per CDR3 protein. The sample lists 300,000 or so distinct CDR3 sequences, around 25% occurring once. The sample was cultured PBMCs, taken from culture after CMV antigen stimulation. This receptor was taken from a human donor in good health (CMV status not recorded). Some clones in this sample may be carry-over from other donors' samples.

In DNA, the CDR3 is TGTGCCAGCAGTCCCGGACTAGCGGGAGGTTGGGATACGCAGTATTTT. This translates into CASSPGLAGGWDTQYF. The genes are TRBV28 and TRBJ2-3, with 14 bases aligning to TRBD2. Germline lookup yields CDR1 MDHEN and CDR2 SYDVKM. CDR3 length: 16 amino acids. The junction had 7 bases not matched to a gene; V was cut back by 5 bases and J by 6 bases.